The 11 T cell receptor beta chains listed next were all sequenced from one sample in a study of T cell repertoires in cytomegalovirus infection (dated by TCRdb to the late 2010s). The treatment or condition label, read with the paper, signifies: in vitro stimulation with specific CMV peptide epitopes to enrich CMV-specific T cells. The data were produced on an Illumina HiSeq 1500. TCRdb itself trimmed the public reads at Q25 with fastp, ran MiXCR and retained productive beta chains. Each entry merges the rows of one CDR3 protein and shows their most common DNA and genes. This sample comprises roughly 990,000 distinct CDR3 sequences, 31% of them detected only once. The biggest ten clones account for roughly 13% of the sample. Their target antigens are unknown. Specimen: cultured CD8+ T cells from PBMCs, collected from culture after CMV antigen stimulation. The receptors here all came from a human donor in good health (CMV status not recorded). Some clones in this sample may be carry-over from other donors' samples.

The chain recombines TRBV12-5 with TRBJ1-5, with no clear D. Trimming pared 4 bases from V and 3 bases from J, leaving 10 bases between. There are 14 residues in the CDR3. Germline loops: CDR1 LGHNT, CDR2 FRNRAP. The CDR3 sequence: CASGSVGFNQPQHF. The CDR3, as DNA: TGTGCTAGTGGTTCGGTGGGCTTCAATCAGCCCCAGCATTTT.

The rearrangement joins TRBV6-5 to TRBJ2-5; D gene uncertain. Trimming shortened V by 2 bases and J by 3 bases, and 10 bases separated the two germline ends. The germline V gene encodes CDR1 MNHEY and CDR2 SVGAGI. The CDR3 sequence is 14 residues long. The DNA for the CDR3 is TGTGCCAGCAGTTACGAGACCGGTGAAGAGACCCAGTACTTC. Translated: CASSYETGEETQYF.

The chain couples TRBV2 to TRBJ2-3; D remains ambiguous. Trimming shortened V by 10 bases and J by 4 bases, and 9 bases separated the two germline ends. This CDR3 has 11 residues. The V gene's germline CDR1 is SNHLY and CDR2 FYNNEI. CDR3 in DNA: TGTGCCATCCGTCTAGCAGATACGCAGTATTTT. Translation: CAIRLADTQYF.

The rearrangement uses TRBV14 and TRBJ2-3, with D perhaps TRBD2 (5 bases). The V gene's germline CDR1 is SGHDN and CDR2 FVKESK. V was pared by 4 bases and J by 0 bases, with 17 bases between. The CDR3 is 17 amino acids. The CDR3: CASSPPRGWASTDTQYF. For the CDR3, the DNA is TGTGCCAGCAGCCCTCCACGGGGATGGGCAAGCACAGATACGCAGTATTTT.

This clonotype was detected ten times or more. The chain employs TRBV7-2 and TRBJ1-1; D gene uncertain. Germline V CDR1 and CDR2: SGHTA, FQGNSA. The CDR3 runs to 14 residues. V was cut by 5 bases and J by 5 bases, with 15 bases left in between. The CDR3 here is CASSTEGSWTEAFF. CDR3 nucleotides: TGTGCCAGCAGCACTGAAGGGTCTTGGACTGAAGCTTTCTTT.

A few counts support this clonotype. The CDR3 DNA reads TGTGCCAGCAGCGACTTCACAGACAGGCACCAAGAGACCCAGTACTTC. It translates to CASSDFTDRHQETQYF. This sequence joins TRBV25-1 and TRBJ2-5; possibly TRBD1 for D (6 bases). Per the germline V gene, CDR1 is MGHDK and CDR2 is SYGVNS. This CDR3 contains 16 residues. Trimming removed 6 bases from V and 0 bases from J, with 17 bases in between.

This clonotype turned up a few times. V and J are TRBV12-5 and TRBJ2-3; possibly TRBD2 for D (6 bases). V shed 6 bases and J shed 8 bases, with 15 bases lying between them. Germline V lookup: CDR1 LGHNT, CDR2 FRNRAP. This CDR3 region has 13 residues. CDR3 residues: CASGAGPPGTQYF. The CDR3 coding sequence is TGTGCTAGTGGGGCGGGGCCCCCCGGTACGCAGTATTTT.

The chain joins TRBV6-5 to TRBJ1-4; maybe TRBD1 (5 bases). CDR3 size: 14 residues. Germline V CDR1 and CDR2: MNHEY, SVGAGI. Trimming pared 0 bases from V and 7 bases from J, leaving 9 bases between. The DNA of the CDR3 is TGTGCCAGCAGTTACTCGACAGACACTGAAAAACTGTTTTTT. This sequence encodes CASSYSTDTEKLFF.

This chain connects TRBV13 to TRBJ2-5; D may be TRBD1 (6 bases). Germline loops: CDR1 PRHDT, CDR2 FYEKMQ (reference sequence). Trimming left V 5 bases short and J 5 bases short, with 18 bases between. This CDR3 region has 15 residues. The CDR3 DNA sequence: TGTGCCAGCAGCCACAATAAACAGGGCGTGGAGACCCAGTACTTC. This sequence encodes CASSHNKQGVETQYF.

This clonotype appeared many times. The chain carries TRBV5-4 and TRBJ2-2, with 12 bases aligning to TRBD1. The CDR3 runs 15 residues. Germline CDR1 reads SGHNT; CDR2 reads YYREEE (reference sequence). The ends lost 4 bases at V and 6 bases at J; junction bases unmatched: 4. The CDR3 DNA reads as TGTGCCAGCAGCCGCGGGACAGGGGGCCCCGGGGAGCTGTTTTTT. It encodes CASSRGTGGPGELFF.

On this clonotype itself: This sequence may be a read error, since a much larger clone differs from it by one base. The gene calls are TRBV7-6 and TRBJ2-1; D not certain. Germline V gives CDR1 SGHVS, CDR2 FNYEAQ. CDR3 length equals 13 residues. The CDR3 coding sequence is TGTACCAGCAGCCCAACGGAGAACAATGAGCAGTTCTTC. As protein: CTSSPTENNEQFF.